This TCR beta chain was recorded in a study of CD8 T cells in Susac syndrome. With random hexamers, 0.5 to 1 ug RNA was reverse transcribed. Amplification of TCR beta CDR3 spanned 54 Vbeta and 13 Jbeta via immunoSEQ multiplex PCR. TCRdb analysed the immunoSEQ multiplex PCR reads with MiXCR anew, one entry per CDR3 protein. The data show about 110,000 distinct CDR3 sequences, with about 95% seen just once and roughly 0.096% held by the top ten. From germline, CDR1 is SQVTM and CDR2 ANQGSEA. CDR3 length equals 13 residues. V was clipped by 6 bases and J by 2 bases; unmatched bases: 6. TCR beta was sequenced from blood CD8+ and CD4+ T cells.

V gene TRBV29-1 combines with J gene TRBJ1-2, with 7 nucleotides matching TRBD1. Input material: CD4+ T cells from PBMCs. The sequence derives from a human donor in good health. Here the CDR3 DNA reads TGCAGCGTCGGGACAGACGGAAACTATGGCTACACCTTC. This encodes CSVGTDGNYGYTF.